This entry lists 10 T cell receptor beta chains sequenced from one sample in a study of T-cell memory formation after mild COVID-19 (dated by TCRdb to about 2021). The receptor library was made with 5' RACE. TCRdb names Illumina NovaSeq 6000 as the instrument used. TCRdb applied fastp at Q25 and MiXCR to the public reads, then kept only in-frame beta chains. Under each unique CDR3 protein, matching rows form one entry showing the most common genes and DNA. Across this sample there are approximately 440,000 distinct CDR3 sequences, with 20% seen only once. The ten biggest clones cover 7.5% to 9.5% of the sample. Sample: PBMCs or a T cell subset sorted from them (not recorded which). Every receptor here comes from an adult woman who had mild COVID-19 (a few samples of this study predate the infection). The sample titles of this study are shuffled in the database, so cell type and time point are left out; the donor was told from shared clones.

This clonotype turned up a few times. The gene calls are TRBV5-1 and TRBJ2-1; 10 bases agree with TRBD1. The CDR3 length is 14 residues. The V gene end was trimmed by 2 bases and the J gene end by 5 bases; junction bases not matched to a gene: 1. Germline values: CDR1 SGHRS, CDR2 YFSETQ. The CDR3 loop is CASSFGTGDNEQFF. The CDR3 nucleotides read TGCGCCAGCAGCTTTGGGACAGGGGACAATGAGCAGTTCTTC.

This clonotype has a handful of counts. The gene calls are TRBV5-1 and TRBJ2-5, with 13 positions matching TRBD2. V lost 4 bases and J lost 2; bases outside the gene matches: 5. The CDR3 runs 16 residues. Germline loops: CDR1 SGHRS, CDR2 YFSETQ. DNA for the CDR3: TGCGCCAGCAGCACAGGGACTAGCGGGGCTCAAGAGACCCAGTACTTC. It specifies CASSTGTSGAQETQYF. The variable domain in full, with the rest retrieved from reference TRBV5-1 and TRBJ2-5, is KAGVTQTPRYLIKTRGQQVTLSCSPISGHRSVSWYQQTPGQGLQFLFEYFSETQRNKGNFPGRFSGRQFSNSRSEMNVSTLELGDSALYLCASSTGTSGAQETQYFGPGTRLLVL.

The CDR3 nucleotides read TGCAGCGTTGGGAAAAGCTCCTACGAGCAGTACTTC. Translation: CSVGKSSYEQYF. V gene TRBV29-1 combines with J gene TRBJ2-7; no clear D gene. The CDR3 extends over 12 amino acids. The V end lost 4 bases, the J end lost 0 bases, and 7 bases lay between the germline ends. Per the germline V gene, CDR1 is SQVTM and CDR2 is ANQGSEA.

The CDR3 spells CASSFNSQNTIYF. In nucleotides, the CDR3 is TGTGCCAGCAGCTTCAACAGCCAAAACACCATATATTTT. The V call is TRBV11-3, the J call TRBJ1-3; D not certain. Per germline, CDR1 SGHNT and CDR2 YENEEA. CDR3 length: 13 amino acids. V lost 3 bases and J 6 bases, leaving 9 bases between the germline ends. Variable domain in full (rest from reference TRBV11-3 and TRBJ1-3): EAGVVQSPRYKIIEKKQPVAFWCNPISGHNTLYWYLQNLGQGPELLIRYENEEAVDDSQLPKDRFSAERLKGVDSTLKIQPAELGDSAVYLCASSFNSQNTIYFGEGSWLTVV.

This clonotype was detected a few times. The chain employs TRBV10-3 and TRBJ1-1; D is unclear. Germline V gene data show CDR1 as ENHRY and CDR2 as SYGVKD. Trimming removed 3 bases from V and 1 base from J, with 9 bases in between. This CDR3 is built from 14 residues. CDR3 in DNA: TGTGCCATCAGTGACGCACCCGCGAACACTGAAGCTTTCTTT. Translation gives CAISDAPANTEAFF.

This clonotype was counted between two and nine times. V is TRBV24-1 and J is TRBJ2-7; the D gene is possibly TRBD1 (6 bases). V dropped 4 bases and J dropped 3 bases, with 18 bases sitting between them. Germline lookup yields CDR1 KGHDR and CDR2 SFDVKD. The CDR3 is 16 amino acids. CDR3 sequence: CATSEGLTGPLYEQYF. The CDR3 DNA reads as TGTGCCACCAGTGAGGGCCTGACAGGCCCCCTCTACGAGCAGTACTTC.

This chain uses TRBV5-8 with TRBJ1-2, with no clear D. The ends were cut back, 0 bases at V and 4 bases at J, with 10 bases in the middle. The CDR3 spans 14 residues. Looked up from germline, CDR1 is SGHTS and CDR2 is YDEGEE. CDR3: CASSLDSTPYGYTF. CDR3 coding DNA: TGTGCCAGCAGCTTGGATTCTACTCCCTATGGCTACACCTTC.

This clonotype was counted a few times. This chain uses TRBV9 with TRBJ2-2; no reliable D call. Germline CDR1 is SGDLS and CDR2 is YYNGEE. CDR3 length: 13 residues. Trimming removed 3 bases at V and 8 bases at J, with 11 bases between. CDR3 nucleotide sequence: TGTGCCAGCAGCGCCTTCTCCACGGGGGAGCTGTTTTTT. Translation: CASSAFSTGELFF. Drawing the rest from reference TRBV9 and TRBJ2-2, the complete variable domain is DSGVTQTPKHLITATGQRVTLRCSPRSGDLSVYWYQQSLDQGLQFLIQYYNGEERAKGNILERFSAQQFPDLHSELNLSSLELGDSALYFCASSAFSTGELFFGEGSRLTVL.

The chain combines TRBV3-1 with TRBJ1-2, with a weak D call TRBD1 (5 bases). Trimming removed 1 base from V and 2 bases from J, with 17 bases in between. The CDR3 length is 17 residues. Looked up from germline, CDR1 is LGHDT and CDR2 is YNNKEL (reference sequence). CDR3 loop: CASSQVVTGGGNYGYTF. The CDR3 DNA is TGTGCCAGCAGCCAAGTGGTTACGGGGGGTGGAAACTATGGCTACACCTTC.

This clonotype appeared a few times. In DNA, the CDR3 is TGTGCCAGCAGCGGACAGCGGGAGGGTGTGTACGAGCAGTACTTC. Amino acids: CASSGQREGVYEQYF. The chain uses TRBV7-9 and TRBJ2-7; 10 bases agree with TRBD2. The germline V gene has CDR1 SEHNR and CDR2 FQNEAQ (reference sequence). The V gene end was trimmed by 5 bases and the J gene end by 4 bases; junction bases not matched to a gene: 8. The CDR3 runs 15 residues.